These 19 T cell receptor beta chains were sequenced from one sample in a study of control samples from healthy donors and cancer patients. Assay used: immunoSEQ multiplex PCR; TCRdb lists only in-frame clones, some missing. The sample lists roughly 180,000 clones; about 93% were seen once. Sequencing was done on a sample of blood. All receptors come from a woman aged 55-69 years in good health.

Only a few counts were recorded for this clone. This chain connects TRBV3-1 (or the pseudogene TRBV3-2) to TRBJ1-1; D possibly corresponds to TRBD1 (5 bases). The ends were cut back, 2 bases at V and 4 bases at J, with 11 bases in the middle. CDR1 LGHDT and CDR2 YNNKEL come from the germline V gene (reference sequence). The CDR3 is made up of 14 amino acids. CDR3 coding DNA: TGTGCCAGCAGCCAAAAGGGGATTCCCACTGAAGCTTTCTTT. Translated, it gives CASSQKGIPTEAFF.

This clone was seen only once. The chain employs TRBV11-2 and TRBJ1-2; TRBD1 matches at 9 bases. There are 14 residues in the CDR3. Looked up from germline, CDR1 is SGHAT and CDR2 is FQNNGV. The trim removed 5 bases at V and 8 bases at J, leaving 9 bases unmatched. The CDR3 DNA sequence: TGTGCCAGCAGCCGAGGACAGGGGAAATCGGGCTACACCTTC. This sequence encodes CASSRGQGKSGYTF. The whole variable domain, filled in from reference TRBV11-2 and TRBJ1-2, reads EAGVAQSPRYKIIEKRQSVAFWCNPISGHATLYWYQQILGQGPKLLIQFQNNGVVDDSQLPKDRFSAERLKGVDSTLKIQPAKLEDSAVYLCASSRGQGKSGYTFGSGTRLTVV.

As DNA, the CDR3 is TGTGCCAGCACCCCGCTGAGCGGGATGGTTGGGTCACCCCTCCACTTT. It yields the protein CASTPLSGMVGSPLHF. The chain is built from TRBV27 and TRBJ1-6; D not resolved. V shed 7 bases and J shed 10 bases, with 23 bases lying between them. This CDR3 contains 16 residues. The germline gives CDR1 MNHEY, CDR2 SMNVEV (reference sequence).

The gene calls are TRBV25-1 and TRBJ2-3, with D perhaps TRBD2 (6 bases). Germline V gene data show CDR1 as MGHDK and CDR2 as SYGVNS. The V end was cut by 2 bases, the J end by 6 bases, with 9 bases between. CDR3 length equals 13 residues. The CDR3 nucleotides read TGTGCCAGCAGTGAACCGGGGAGGGATACGCAGTATTTT. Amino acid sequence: CASSEPGRDTQYF.

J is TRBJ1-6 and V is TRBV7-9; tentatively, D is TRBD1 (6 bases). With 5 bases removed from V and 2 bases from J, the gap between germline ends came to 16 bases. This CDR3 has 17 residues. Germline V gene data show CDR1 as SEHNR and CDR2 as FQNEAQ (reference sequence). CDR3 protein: CASSPTTGLPYNSPLHF. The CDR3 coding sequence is TGTGCCAGCAGCCCCACCACAGGGCTCCCCTATAATTCACCCCTCCACTTT.

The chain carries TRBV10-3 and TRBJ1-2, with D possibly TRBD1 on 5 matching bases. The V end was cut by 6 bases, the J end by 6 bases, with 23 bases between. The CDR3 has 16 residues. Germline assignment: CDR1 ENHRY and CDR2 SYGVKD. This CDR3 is CAIRGGGLKEAHGYTF. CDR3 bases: TGTGCCATCAGGGGGGGTGGGCTAAAAGAGGCCCATGGCTACACCTTC.

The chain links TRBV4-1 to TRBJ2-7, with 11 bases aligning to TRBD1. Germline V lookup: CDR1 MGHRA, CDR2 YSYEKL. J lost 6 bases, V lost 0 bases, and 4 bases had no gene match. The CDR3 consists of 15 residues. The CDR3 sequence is CASSQDPGQGGEQYF. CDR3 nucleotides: TGCGCCAGCAGCCAAGATCCGGGACAGGGGGGCGAGCAGTACTTC.

For the CDR3, the DNA is TGTGCCAGCAGCGCGGGGGGCCTTAACAAGCAGTACTTC. It encodes CASSAGGLNKQYF. V gene TRBV9 combines with J gene TRBJ2-7; D possibly corresponds to TRBD2 (7 bases). The CDR3 consists of 13 residues. The V gene lost 3 bases and the J gene lost 8 bases, with 15 bases spanning the gap. The germline V gene encodes CDR1 SGDLS and CDR2 YYNGEE.

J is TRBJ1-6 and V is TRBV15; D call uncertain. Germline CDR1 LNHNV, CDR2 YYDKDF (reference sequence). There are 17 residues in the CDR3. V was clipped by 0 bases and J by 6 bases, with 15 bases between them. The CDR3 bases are TGTGCCACCAGCAGAGATATGGGATCCGGGTCTAATTCACCCCTCCACTTT. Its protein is CATSRDMGSGSNSPLHF.

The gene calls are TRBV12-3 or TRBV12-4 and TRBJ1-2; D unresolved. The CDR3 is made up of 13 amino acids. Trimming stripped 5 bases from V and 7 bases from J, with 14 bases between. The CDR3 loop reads CASSLTGAAGYTF. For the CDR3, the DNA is TGTGCCAGCAGTCTTACCGGAGCAGCTGGCTACACCTTC.

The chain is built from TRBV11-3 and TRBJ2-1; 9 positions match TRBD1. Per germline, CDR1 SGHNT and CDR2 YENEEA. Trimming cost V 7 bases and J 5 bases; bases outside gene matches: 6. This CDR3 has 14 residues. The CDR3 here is CASKQGAGDNEQFF. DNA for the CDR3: TGTGCCAGCAAACAGGGGGCTGGGGACAATGAGCAGTTCTTC.

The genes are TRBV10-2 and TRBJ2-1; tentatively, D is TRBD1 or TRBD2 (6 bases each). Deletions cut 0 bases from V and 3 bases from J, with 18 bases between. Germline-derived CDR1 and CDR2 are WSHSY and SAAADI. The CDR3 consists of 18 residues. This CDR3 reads CASSESIAAQGLYNEQFF. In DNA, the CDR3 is TGCGCCAGCAGTGAGTCGATCGCGGCACAGGGACTCTACAATGAGCAGTTCTTC.

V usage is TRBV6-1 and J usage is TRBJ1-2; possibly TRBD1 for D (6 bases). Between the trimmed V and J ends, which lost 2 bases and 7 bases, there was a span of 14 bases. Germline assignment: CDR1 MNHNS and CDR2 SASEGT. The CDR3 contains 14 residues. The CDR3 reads CASSENGGGSGYTF. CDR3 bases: TGTGCCAGCAGTGAAAACGGAGGGGGTAGTGGCTACACCTTC.

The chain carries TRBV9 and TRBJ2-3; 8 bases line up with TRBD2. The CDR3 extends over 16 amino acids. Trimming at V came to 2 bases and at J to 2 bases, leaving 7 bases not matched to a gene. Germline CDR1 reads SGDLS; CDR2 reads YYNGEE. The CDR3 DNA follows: TGTGCCAGCAGCGTGGGCGGGGGGCGAGACACAGATACGCAGTATTTT. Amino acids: CASSVGGGRDTDTQYF.

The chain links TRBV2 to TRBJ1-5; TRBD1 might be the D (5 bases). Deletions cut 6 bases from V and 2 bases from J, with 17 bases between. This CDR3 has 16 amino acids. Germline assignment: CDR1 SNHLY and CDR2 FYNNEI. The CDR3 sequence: CASRKMGGGGNQPQHF. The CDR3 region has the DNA TGTGCCAGCAGAAAGATGGGGGGTGGTGGCAATCAGCCCCAGCATTTT.

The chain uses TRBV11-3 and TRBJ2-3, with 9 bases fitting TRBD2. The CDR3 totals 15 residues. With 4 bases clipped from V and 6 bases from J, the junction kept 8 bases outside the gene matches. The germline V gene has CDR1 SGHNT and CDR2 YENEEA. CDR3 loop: CASSSFAGGLDTQYF. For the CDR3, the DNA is TGTGCCAGCAGCTCCTTCGCGGGGGGGCTTGATACGCAGTATTTT.

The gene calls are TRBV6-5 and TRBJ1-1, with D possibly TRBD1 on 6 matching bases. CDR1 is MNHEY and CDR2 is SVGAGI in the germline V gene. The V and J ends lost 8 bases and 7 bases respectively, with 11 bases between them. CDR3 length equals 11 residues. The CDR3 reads CASEQGIEAFF. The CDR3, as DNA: TGTGCCAGCGAACAGGGAATTGAAGCTTTCTTT.

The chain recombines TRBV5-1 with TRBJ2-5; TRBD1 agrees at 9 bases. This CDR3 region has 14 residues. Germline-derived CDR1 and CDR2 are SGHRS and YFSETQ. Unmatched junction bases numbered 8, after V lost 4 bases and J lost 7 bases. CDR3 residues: CASSPGQGEGTQYF. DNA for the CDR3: TGCGCCAGCAGCCCGGGACAGGGCGAGGGGACCCAGTACTTC. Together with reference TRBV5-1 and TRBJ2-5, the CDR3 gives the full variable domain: KAGVTQTPRYLIKTRGQQVTLSCSPISGHRSVSWYQQTPGQGLQFLFEYFSETQRNKGNFPGRFSGRQFSNSRSEMNVSTLELGDSALYLCASSPGQGEGTQYFGPGTRLLVL.

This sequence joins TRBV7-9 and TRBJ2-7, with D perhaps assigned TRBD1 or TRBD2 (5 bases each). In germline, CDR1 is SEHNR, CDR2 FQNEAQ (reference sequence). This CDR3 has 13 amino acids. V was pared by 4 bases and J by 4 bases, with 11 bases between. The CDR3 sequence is CASSWGSGYEQYF. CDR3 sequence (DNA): TGTGCCAGCAGCTGGGGGTCGGGGTACGAGCAGTACTTC.